What follows are 25 T cell receptor beta chains derived from one specimen sequenced in a study of blood T cell repertoires in COVID-19. Assay: immunoSEQ multiplex PCR; the TCRdb copy retains only in-frame clones and omits some. Counted here are around 150,000 clones, 81% occurring once; the ten biggest clones make up 9.5% to 11%. The sequencing sample was made of peripheral blood. The receptors stem from a man in his sixties with active or convalescent COVID-19.

J is TRBJ2-1 and V is TRBV20-1; TRBD2 might be the D (5 bases). The V end was cut by 6 bases, the J end by 13 bases, with 10 bases between. The germline V gene encodes CDR1 DFQATT and CDR2 SNEGSKA (reference sequence). The CDR3 is made up of 9 amino acids. CDR3 in amino acids: CSAGRGQFF. The CDR3 coding sequence is TGCAGTGCAGGCCGGGGACAGTTCTTC.

The rearrangement uses TRBV5-4 and TRBJ2-3; 8 bases fit TRBD2. V lost 0 bases to trimming and J lost 2 bases; unmatched junction nucleotides: 5. The CDR3 spans 16 residues. Germline values: CDR1 SGHNT, CDR2 YYREEE (reference sequence). The CDR3 reads CASSLGPGGPTDTQYF. DNA for the CDR3: TGTGCCAGCAGCTTGGGTCCGGGGGGGCCCACAGATACGCAGTATTTT.

The chain combines TRBV24-1 with TRBJ2-1; D is ambiguous. Looked up from germline, CDR1 is KGHDR and CDR2 is SFDVKD. The CDR3 consists of 16 residues. Trimming shortened V by 4 bases and J by 0 bases, and 12 bases separated the two germline ends. CDR3 in amino acids: CATSEPRKSSYNEQFF. DNA for the CDR3: TGTGCCACCAGTGAGCCGAGGAAAAGCTCCTACAATGAGCAGTTCTTC.

The J gene is TRBJ2-1, the V gene TRBV5-1, with TRBD2 identical over 9 bases. This CDR3 is built from 13 residues. Germline trimming cut 4 bases from V and 9 bases from J; bases unmatched to any gene: 5. Germline V gene data show CDR1 as SGHRS and CDR2 as YFSETQ. CDR3 loop: CASSPGTSSEQFF. CDR3 bases: TGCGCCAGCAGCCCCGGGACTAGCAGTGAGCAGTTCTTC.

This sequence joins TRBV5-4 and TRBJ1-6; D might be TRBD1 (6 bases). Trimming stripped 4 bases from V and 2 bases from J, with 16 bases between. This CDR3 is 17 amino acids long. Germline V lookup: CDR1 SGHNT, CDR2 YYREEE (reference sequence). The CDR3 DNA follows: TGTGCCAGCAGCCGAGGGGGTGGGGACGCCTATAATTCACCCCTCCACTTT. Protein sequence: CASSRGGGDAYNSPLHF.

This clone was seen only a few times. The chain joins TRBV19 to TRBJ1-4, with D possibly TRBD1 on 6 matching bases. Trimming took off 4 bases at V and 0 bases at J, with 6 bases between the two ends. The CDR3 has 14 amino acids. CDR1 LNHDA and CDR2 SQIVND come from the germline V gene (reference sequence). This CDR3 is CASSTGATNEKLFF. CDR3 DNA: TGTGCCAGTAGTACAGGGGCAACTAATGAAAAACTGTTTTTT.

In its sample, this clone was seen once. This chain joins TRBV4-1 and TRBJ1-6; 9 bases match TRBD1. Germline CDR1 is MGHRA and CDR2 is YSYEKL. J lost 8 bases, V lost 4 bases, and 9 bases had no gene match. The CDR3 consists of 16 residues. The CDR3 DNA reads TGCGCCAGCAGCCCCGAGGGACAGGGTCGAGATTCACCCCTCCACTTT. Its translation: CASSPEGQGRDSPLHF.

This clone was counted only a few times. The V call is TRBV12-5, the J call TRBJ1-5; no firm D call. This CDR3 spans 14 amino acids. The V and J ends lost 1 base and 3 bases respectively, with 7 bases between them. Germline V CDR1 and CDR2: LGHNT, FRNRAP. CDR3 DNA sequence: TGTGCTAGTGGTTTGGGAGGTTACAATCAGCCCCAGCATTTT. It encodes CASGLGGYNQPQHF.

This clone was seen a few times. The rearrangement links TRBV5-1 to TRBJ2-1, with a tentative D call TRBD2 (5 bases). This CDR3 region has 13 residues. Trimming cost V 0 bases and J 9 bases, with 10 bases left between them. Germline CDR1 and CDR2: SGHRS and YFSETQ. In DNA, the CDR3 is TGCGCCAGCAGCTTGGTACTAGACGGTGAGCAGTTCTTC. Its translation is CASSLVLDGEQFF.

In its sample, this clone ranks as medium-sized (0.01 to 0.1%). The J gene is TRBJ2-4, the V gene TRBV3-1 (or the pseudogene TRBV3-2), with D perhaps TRBD1 (6 bases). There are 15 residues in the CDR3. Trimming took off 2 bases at V and 6 bases at J, with 14 bases between the two ends. Germline assignment: CDR1 LGHDT and CDR2 YNNKEL (reference sequence). The CDR3 region is CASSQNGQNLNIQYF. In DNA form, the CDR3 reads TGTGCCAGCAGCCAAAATGGACAGAATTTAAACATTCAGTACTTC.

This clone was seen only once. The chain joins TRBV6-4 to TRBJ1-1, with 7 nucleotides matching TRBD1. The CDR3 is 13 residues long. After removal of 5 bases from V and 4 bases from J, the junction contained 4 bases not matched to a gene. Germline loops: CDR1 MRHNA, CDR2 SNTAGT. As DNA, the CDR3 is TGTGCCAGCAGTAGACAGGGAGGCACTGAAGCTTTCTTT. This gives the protein CASSRQGGTEAFF.

The chain joins TRBV5-6 to TRBJ2-7, with TRBD1 matching 9 bases. Germline CDR1 is SGHDT and CDR2 is YYEEEE. V shed 2 bases, J shed 5 bases, and the junction held 11 bases outside the gene matches. The CDR3 runs 16 residues. The CDR3 nucleotides read TGTGCCAGCAGCTTATTGGACAGGGGAATTTCAGACGAGCAGTACTTC. Protein: CASSLLDRGISDEQYF.

J is TRBJ2-2 and V is TRBV5-6; TRBD2 is a possible D gene (6 bases). The CDR3 is 15 residues long. CDR1 is SGHDT and CDR2 is YYEEEE in the germline V gene. V lost 0 bases and J 7 bases, leaving 13 bases between the germline ends. The CDR3 spells CASSLALGDFGELFF. CDR3 coding DNA: TGTGCCAGCAGCTTGGCCTTAGGGGACTTCGGGGAGCTGTTTTTT.

A single count supports this clone. The chain couples TRBV9 to TRBJ2-1; 7 bases align to TRBD1. The germline CDR1 and CDR2 sequences are SGDLS and YYNGEE. V gave up 2 bases and J gave up 9 bases; unmatched junction bases: 14. The CDR3 extends over 16 amino acids. CDR3 in amino acids: CASSVLPGAAGGEQFF. CDR3 nucleotide sequence: TGTGCCAGCAGCGTCCTCCCTGGGGCCGCAGGGGGTGAGCAGTTCTTC.

The chain is built from TRBV2 and TRBJ2-1; 9 bases map to TRBD2. V was pared by 1 base and J by 4 bases, with 11 bases of the junction left unmatched. CDR1 is SNHLY and CDR2 is FYNNEI in the germline V gene. The CDR3 loop spans 18 amino acids. The CDR3 protein is CASSEVGSGGLGYNEQFF. In DNA, the CDR3 is TGTGCCAGCAGTGAAGTGGGTAGCGGGGGCCTTGGGTACAATGAGCAGTTCTTC.

This rearrangement joins TRBV2 to TRBJ1-5, with 9 positions matching TRBD1. J was trimmed by 7 bases and V by 4 bases; bases with no gene match: 5. Germline CDR1 and CDR2: SNHLY and FYNNEI. This CDR3 comprises 14 residues. CDR3 bases: TGTGCCAGCAGTGGGACAGGGGAGGCCCAGCCCCAGCATTTT. Its translation: CASSGTGEAQPQHF.

In its sample, this clone was seen once. This sequence joins TRBV27 and TRBJ2-1; TRBD2 matches 13 bases. Per the germline V gene, CDR1 is MNHEY and CDR2 is SMNVEV (reference sequence). V shed 4 bases, J shed 5 bases, and the junction held 5 bases outside the gene matches. The CDR3 loop spans 16 amino acids. The CDR3 sequence: CASSSLAGGPNNEQFF. CDR3 nucleotides: TGTGCCAGCAGTTCACTAGCGGGAGGGCCTAACAATGAGCAGTTCTTC.

V usage is TRBV6-6 and J usage is TRBJ1-2; D gene unclear. Per the germline V gene, CDR1 is MNHNY and CDR2 is SVGAGI (reference sequence). The V and J ends lost 5 bases and 5 bases respectively, with 12 bases between them. This CDR3 contains 13 residues. CDR3 nucleotide sequence: TGTGCCAGCAGTCCCATAAGCGGATATGGCTACACCTTC. It yields the protein CASSPISGYGYTF.

V is TRBV7-8 and J is TRBJ2-6; a possible D gene is TRBD1 (6 bases). The CDR3 has 17 residues. Germline V gene sequence: CDR1 SGHVS, CDR2 FQNEAQ. V gave up 5 bases and J gave up 0 bases, with 14 bases separating them. CDR3 loop: CASSPEGGISGANVLTF. The CDR3 bases are TGTGCCAGCAGCCCAGAAGGGGGTATCTCTGGGGCCAACGTCCTGACTTTC.

There are a few counts of this clone. The rearrangement joins TRBV9 to TRBJ2-5, with a tentative D call TRBD1 (6 bases). CDR3 size: 13 residues. V lost 5 bases and J 0 bases, leaving 8 bases between the germline ends. Germline assignment: CDR1 SGDLS and CDR2 YYNGEE. The CDR3, as DNA: TGTGCCAGCAGGAGGGGGAACCAAGAGACCCAGTACTTC. Translation: CASRRGNQETQYF. Full variable domain (outside the CDR3, taken from reference TRBV9 and TRBJ2-5): DSGVTQTPKHLITATGQRVTLRCSPRSGDLSVYWYQQSLDQGLQFLIQYYNGEERAKGNILERFSAQQFPDLHSELNLSSLELGDSALYFCASRRGNQETQYFGPGTRLLVL.

The chain couples TRBV5-5 to TRBJ1-6; D unresolved. This CDR3 contains 13 residues. The germline CDR1 and CDR2 sequences are SGHKS and YYEKEE (reference sequence). Trimming took off 4 bases at V and 5 bases at J, with 7 bases between the two ends. CDR3 in amino acids: CASSEGNNSPLHF. For the CDR3, the DNA is TGTGCCAGCAGCGAGGGAAATAATTCACCCCTCCACTTT.

This sequence joins TRBV2 and TRBJ1-3, with D possibly being TRBD1 (6 bases). V lost 7 bases and J 4 bases, leaving 17 bases between the germline ends. The CDR3 totals 15 residues. Germline CDR1 SNHLY, CDR2 FYNNEI. The CDR3, as DNA: TGTGCCAGCACCGCCGCGGGGGCGGGAGGAAACACCATATATTTT. This sequence encodes CASTAAGAGGNTIYF.

This clone was observed a single time. The chain recombines TRBV20-1 with TRBJ1-2; D unclear. V was trimmed by 5 bases and J by 6 bases, leaving 10 bases between them. Germline CDR1 reads DFQATT; CDR2 reads SNEGSKA (reference sequence). The CDR3 spans 11 residues. The CDR3 protein is CSAYGSNGYTF. Written as DNA, the CDR3 is TGCAGTGCTTACGGGAGTAATGGCTACACCTTC.

The rearrangement uses TRBV7-6 and TRBJ2-1; the match to TRBD2 covers 13 bases. Germline V gene sequence: CDR1 SGHVS, CDR2 FNYEAQ. The CDR3 is made up of 16 amino acids. V gave up 4 bases and J gave up 9 bases; unmatched junction bases: 9. DNA for the CDR3: TGTGCCAGCAGCTCGACTAGCGGGGGGTTAAGACTTGAGCAGTTCTTC. Translation gives CASSSTSGGLRLEQFF.

The V call is TRBV21-1, the J call TRBJ1-2; the D segment call TRBD1 is taken from the table without a DNA check. TRBV21-1 is annotated as a pseudogene. The CDR3 runs 14 residues. CDR3 protein: CAAAKKGRDYGYTF. The CDR3 nucleotides are TGTGCAGCAGCAAAGAAGGGCAGGGACTATGGCTACACCTTC.